These T cell receptor beta chains were read from a single sample in a study of technical replicates of blood from a handful of donors. Generated by immunoSEQ multiplex PCR, the TCRdb table keeps only in-frame clones and is missing some. The repertoire holds roughly 79,000 clones, with roughly four fifths as singletons. What was sequenced was PBMCs. The receptors here all came from a human donor in good health. Some clones in this sample may be carry-over from other donors' samples. Both conserved end residues are part of each CDR3. The D gene is left open where the match is weak. Only some rows state a clone size, as once, few, many or a class for expanded clones.

TRBV27	.	TRBJ2-7	few	TGTGCCAGCAGTTTAGGGCAGGGAATCTCCTACGAGCAGTACTTC	CASSLGQGISYEQYF
TRBV7-9	TRBD1	TRBJ1-1	.	TGTGCCAGCAGCTTAGGGGACAGGTCGACTGAAGCTTTCTTT	CASSLGDRSTEAFF
TRBV9	.	TRBJ2-1	.	TGTGCCAGCAGCGTTATAGCGTTTATGGACAATGAGCAGTTCTTC	CASSVIAFMDNEQFF
TRBV10-3	TRBD2	TRBJ2-1	.	TGTGCCATCAGTGAGGGGACTAGCGGGAGGGGTAATGAGCAGTTCTTC	CAISEGTSGRGNEQFF
TRBV5-5	TRBD2	TRBJ2-5	.	TGTGCCAGCAGCTCTTGGACTAGAGAGGAGACCCAGTACTTC	CASSSWTREETQYF
TRBV4-2	.	TRBJ2-1	.	TGTGCCAGCAGCCAAGACCCTGCGGGCGGGGCTTACAATGAGCAGTTCTTC	CASSQDPAGGAYNEQFF
TRBV9	TRBD1	TRBJ2-3	.	TGTGCCAGCAGCGGAAGGGACAGGGGAAGCACAGATACGCAGTATTTT	CASSGRDRGSTDTQYF
TRBV18	.	TRBJ1-2	.	TGTGCCAGCTCTCCAGCCAGTAATGCGGGCTATGGCTACACCTTC	CASSPASNAGYGYTF
TRBV18	TRBD1	TRBJ2-1	.	TGTGCCAGCTCAGACAGGGACACCCTCGCCAATCGGCAGTTCTTC	CASSDRDTLANRQFF
TRBV7-3	TRBD1	TRBJ2-1	.	TGTGCCAGCAGTGACAACAGGGGGCTAGATGAGCAGTTCTTC	CASSDNRGLDEQFF
TRBV6-1	TRBD1	TRBJ2-7	.	TGTGCCAGCAGTCGGACAGGGGCCTACGAGCAGTACTTC	CASSRTGAYEQYF
TRBV7-2	TRBD2	TRBJ2-1	.	TGTGCCAGCGTTGGGACTAGCGTTCAAAATGAGCAGTTCTTC	CASVGTSVQNEQFF
TRBV11-3	.	TRBJ1-5	.	TGTGCCAGCAGCTTAGGGGGTGGGAGCCCTCAAGATCAGCCCCAGCATTTT	CASSLGGGSPQDQPQHF
TRBV4-2	.	TRBJ1-2	few	TGTGCCAGCAGCCATTGGGGGGACGGCTACACCTTC	CASSHWGDGYTF
TRBV5-1	.	TRBJ1-1	.	TGCGCCAGCAGCCGGGGAGGAGGGATCACTGAAGCTTTCTTT	CASSRGGGITEAFF
TRBV30	TRBD2	TRBJ2-1	once	TGTGCCTGGAGTAGGGCTAGCGGAGCCTTAAACAATGAGCAGTTCTTC	CAWSRASGALNNEQFF
TRBV7-8	TRBD1	TRBJ1-2	.	TGTGCCAGCAGCGTGGACAGGGAAGATGGCTACACCTTC	CASSVDREDGYTF
TRBV5-4	.	TRBJ2-7	.	TGTGCCAGCAAGGAAGCCCAATGGAGGGAGGAGCAGTACTTC	CASKEAQWREEQYF
TRBV7-6	.	TRBJ2-1	.	TGTGCCAGCACCAGCGGTTGGGGGCCCTACAATGAGCAGTTCTTC	CASTSGWGPYNEQFF
TRBV2	.	TRBJ2-2	.	TGTGCCAGCAGACTCCAGGGTCTGGGCACCGGGGAGCTGTTTTTT	CASRLQGLGTGELFF
TRBV6-1	.	TRBJ1-4	.	TGTGCCAGCAGTGTCGGGGGGAGCTTCCTTGAAAAACTGTTTTTT	CASSVGGSFLEKLFF
TRBV2	.	TRBJ2-1	.	TGTGCCAGCAGTGAAGGTAGCGGAGAATACAATGAGCAGTTCTTC	CASSEGSGEYNEQFF
TRBV7-2	.	TRBJ1-6	few	TGTGCCAGCAGCCCGGACAGTAAATCCTTCAGCTCCTATAATTCACCCCTCCACTTT	CASSPDSKSFSSYNSPLHF
TRBV7-2	.	TRBJ2-5	.	TGTGCCAGCAGCCTAGAACAGGGAGTAATCTTCGAGACCCAGTACTTC	CASSLEQGVIFETQYF
TRBV4-1	TRBD1	TRBJ1-4	few	TGCGCCAGCAGCCATTTTATACGGACAGGAGGTGAAAAACTGTTTTTT	CASSHFIRTGGEKLFF
TRBV7-8	.	TRBJ2-5	.	TGTGCCAGCAGCTACCGCGGGGACCGAGAAGAGACCCAGTACTTC	CASSYRGDREETQYF
TRBV6-6	.	TRBJ1-1	.	TGTGCCAGCAGTTACCCAACAGGGATCGGTGAAGCTTTCTTT	CASSYPTGIGEAFF
TRBV4-1	.	TRBJ1-5	few	TGCGCCAGCAGACCTACAGGTTTCAATCAGCCCCAGCATTTT	CASRPTGFNQPQHF
TRBV7-3	TRBD2	TRBJ2-7	.	TGTGCCAGCAGCTTTAGCGGGATTGGCTCCTACGAGCAGTACTTC	CASSFSGIGSYEQYF
TRBV6-1	TRBD1	TRBJ1-1	.	TGTGCCAGCAGAGGAAGACAGGGATGGGCCACTGAAGCTTTCTTT	CASRGRQGWATEAFF
TRBV6-5	TRBD2	TRBJ2-5	.	TGTGCCAGCAGTTACAGCCTGGCGGGAGTCCAAGAGACCCAGTACTTC	CASSYSLAGVQETQYF
TRBV30	TRBD1	TRBJ2-1	.	TGTGCCTGGAGTCAGGGGGCCGATGAGCAGTTCTTC	CAWSQGADEQFF
TRBV18	TRBD1	TRBJ1-2	.	TGTGCCAGCTCACCGACGGACAGGGGATTGGGCTATGGCTACACCTTC	CASSPTDRGLGYGYTF
TRBV5-1	.	TRBJ1-1	few	TGCGCCAGCAGCTCAGTCAGGGACACTGAAGCTTTCTTT	CASSSVRDTEAFF
TRBV19	TRBD1	TRBJ1-1	.	TGTGCCAGTAGTTCCACAGGGGTTTGGGGTGAAGCTTTCTTT	CASSSTGVWGEAFF
TRBV29-1	.	TRBJ2-7	.	TGCAGCGTTGAAGGTACAGGGAGCGAGCAGTACTTC	CSVEGTGSEQYF
TRBV7-9	.	TRBJ1-1	.	TGTGCCAGCAGCTATCAAGGGGGAGTTGCAAAGGCTTTCTTT	CASSYQGGVAKAFF
TRBV10-2	TRBD2	TRBJ2-1	.	TGCGCCAGCAAGACTACTAGCGGGAGGGGAGATGAGCAGTTCTTC	CASKTTSGRGDEQFF
TRBV4-2	.	TRBJ1-2	.	TGTGCCAGCAGCCAAATCACGAGTAACTATGGCTACACCTTC	CASSQITSNYGYTF
TRBV6-5	.	TRBJ2-1	.	TGTGCCAGCAGTTACTTTGGGACTTCGAATGAGCAGTTCTTC	CASSYFGTSNEQFF
TRBV10-3	.	TRBJ1-1	.	TGTGCCATCAGTGAGCCGTTGGGCAGGGGAGACACTGAAGCTTTCTTT	CAISEPLGRGDTEAFF
TRBV30	.	TRBJ1-1	few	TGTGCCTGGATCGACTTGAACACTGAAGCTTTCTTT	CAWIDLNTEAFF
TRBV5-1	.	TRBJ2-5	.	TGCGCCAGCAGCTTTATGGGGCAAGGGCGAGAGACCCAGTACTTC	CASSFMGQGRETQYF
TRBV18	TRBD2	TRBJ2-1	.	TGTGCCAGCTCACCCTTAGAGGGACTAGTCCTCTTC	CASSPLEGLVLF